Listed below are T cell receptor beta chains from one sample, sequenced in a study of shared clonotypes between healthy human individuals. Sequenced by immunoSEQ multiplex PCR; TCRdb stores in-frame clones only, minus some. This sample has some 2,500,000 clones; over 85% occur once, and the top ten carry 0.36%. Sequenced input: naive CD4+ T cells from PBMCs. The receptors were sampled from a man aged 18 to 30 in good health. Some clones in this sample may be carry-over from other donors' samples. Both conserved end residues are part of each CDR3. Each record gives: D gene, clone size, V gene, J gene, CDR3 DNA, CDR3 protein. D genes are given only for firm matches. Only some rows state a clone size, as once, few, many or a class for expanded clones.

.	.	TRBV11-2	TRBJ1-6	TGTGCCAGCAACGTGGGGGGCGCTTATAATTCACCCCTCCACTTT	CASNVGGAYNSPLHF
.	.	TRBV10-3	TRBJ1-2	TGTGCCATCAGTGAGGGGGCCGTTCAGATATATGGCTACACCTTC	CAISEGAVQIYGYTF
TRBD2	.	TRBV7-9	TRBJ2-5	TGTGCCAGCAGCGCCACCCTAGCGGGAGGTCTAGAGACCCAGTACTTC	CASSATLAGGLETQYF
.	.	TRBV4-3	TRBJ2-1	TGCGCCAGCAGCCAAGATTGGGGCGGTTCCTACAATGAGCAGTTCTTC	CASSQDWGGSYNEQFF
.	.	TRBV28	TRBJ2-2	TGTGCCAGCAGTTTCGCCGGGAGCACCGGGGAGCTGTTTTTT	CASSFAGSTGELFF
.	.	TRBV2	TRBJ2-1	TGTGCCTCCGGGCTACAAGGGGTCTCCTACAATGAGCAGTTCTTC	CASGLQGVSYNEQFF
.	.	TRBV7-3	TRBJ2-1	TGTGCCAGCAGCTTAAGGCCTTTATTTAGCGGAGGGGGACGAAGCTCCTACAATGAGCAGTTCTTC	CASSLRPLFSGGGRSSYNEQFF
TRBD2	.	TRBV27	TRBJ2-2	TGTGCCAGCAGTCTTAGGACTAGCGCAAACACCGGGGAGCTGTTTTTT	CASSLRTSANTGELFF
.	.	TRBV6-1	TRBJ2-7	TGTGCCAGCAGTGAAGCGCGGGCAGGCACCTACGAGCAGTACTTC	CASSEARAGTYEQYF
TRBD2	.	TRBV4-2	TRBJ2-1	TGTGCCAGCAGCCCGGGGGAGGGTATGACTGTGTACAATGAGCAGTTCTTC	CASSPGEGMTVYNEQFF
TRBD1	.	TRBV7-6	TRBJ2-7	TGTGCCAGCAGCTTAGTCAGGGGGTACGAGCAGTACTTC	CASSLVRGYEQYF
TRBD2	.	TRBV7-3	TRBJ2-3	TGTGCCAGCAGCTTAATTCCCCTTGGCGGGAGGGCAGATACGCAGTATTTT	CASSLIPLGGRADTQYF
.	once	TRBV5-4	TRBJ1-4	TGTGCCAGCAGCGTGTGGCAGGGTGAAAAACTGTTTTTT	CASSVWQGEKLFF
TRBD2	.	TRBV11-2	TRBJ2-1	TGTGCCAGCAGCTTAGGGACGGGAGGGGTGGTTGAGCAGTTCTTC	CASSLGTGGVVEQFF
.	.	TRBV7-9	TRBJ1-3	TGTGCCAGCAGCTTAAATCAAAACACCATATATTTT	CASSLNQNTIYF
.	.	TRBV6-1	TRBJ1-2	TGTGCCAGCACCATGGGGCCAGTCGGGGACTATGGCTACACCTTC	CASTMGPVGDYGYTF
TRBD1	.	TRBV2	TRBJ1-5	TGTGCCAGCAGTGTAGACAGGGAGCCCCAGCATTTT	CASSVDREPQHF
.	.	TRBV7-2	TRBJ2-7	TGTGCCAGCAGCTTACAGGGAATTGCCTACGAGCAGTACTTC	CASSLQGIAYEQYF
TRBD1	.	TRBV7-9	TRBJ1-1	TGTGCCAGCAGCTTCGGGACAGGGGGGGCTTTCTTT	CASSFGTGGAFF
.	once	TRBV5-1	TRBJ1-5	TGCGCCAGCAGAGGCTCACAGCCCCAGCATTTT	CASRGSQPQHF
.	.	TRBV29-1	TRBJ1-2	TGCAGCGTTGAAGGAGGGGCGAACGGCTACACCTTC	CSVEGGANGYTF
.	few	TRBV30	TRBJ1-5	TGTGCCTGGAGTGTCGGTTCGGGGGAACAGCCCCAGCATTTT	CAWSVGSGEQPQHF
TRBD1	few	TRBV27	TRBJ1-2	TGTGCCAGCAGTCCCAGGGGGGGCTATGGCTACACCTTC	CASSPRGGYGYTF
TRBD2	once	TRBV5-6	TRBJ2-2	TGTGCCAGCAGCAACGGCCCGAGCGGGAGGAAAACCGGGGAGCTGTTTTTT	CASSNGPSGRKTGELFF
TRBD2	.	TRBV6-1	TRBJ2-1	TGTGCCAGCAGTAACCAACTAGCGGGGGATGAGCAGTTCTTC	CASSNQLAGDEQFF
.	.	TRBV2	TRBJ2-1	TGTGCCAGCAACTCAGGGGTACAGTTCAATGAGCAGTTCTTC	CASNSGVQFNEQFF